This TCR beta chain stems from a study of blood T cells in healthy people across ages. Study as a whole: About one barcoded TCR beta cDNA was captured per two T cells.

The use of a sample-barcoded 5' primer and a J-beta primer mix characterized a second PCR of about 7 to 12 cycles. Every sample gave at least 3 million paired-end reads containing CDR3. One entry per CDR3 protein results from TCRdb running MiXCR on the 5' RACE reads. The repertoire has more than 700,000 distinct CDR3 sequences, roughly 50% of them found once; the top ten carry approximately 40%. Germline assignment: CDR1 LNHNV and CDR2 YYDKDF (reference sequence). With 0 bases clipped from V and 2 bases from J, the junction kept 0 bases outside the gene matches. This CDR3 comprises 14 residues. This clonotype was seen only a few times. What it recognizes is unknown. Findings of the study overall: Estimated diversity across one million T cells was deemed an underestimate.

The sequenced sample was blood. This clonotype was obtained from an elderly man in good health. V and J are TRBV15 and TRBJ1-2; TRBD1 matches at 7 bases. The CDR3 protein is CATSREQGNYGYTF. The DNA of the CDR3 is TGTGCCACCAGCAGAGAACAGGGGAACTATGGCTACACCTTC.